The 23 T cell receptor beta chains reported below all come from one sample, sequenced in a study of blood T cell repertoires in COVID-19. Sequencing used immunoSEQ multiplex PCR; TCRdb keeps in-frame clones, though not all of them. This table has about 58,000 clones, about 85% appearing once. Specimen: peripheral blood. The receptors come from a woman in her seventies with active COVID-19.

The chain uses TRBV7-3 and TRBJ2-3; TRBD2 is a possible D gene (5 bases). The CDR3 runs 12 residues. The germline V gene encodes CDR1 SGHTA and CDR2 FQGTGA. V shed 5 bases and J shed 10 bases, with 13 bases lying between them. This chain's CDR3 is CASSQTTFPQYF. The CDR3 DNA is TGTGCCAGCAGCCAGACTACTTTTCCGCAGTATTTT.

CDR3 sequence: CASSPGGSGNTIYF. CDR3 coding DNA: TGTGCCAGCAGTCCGGGGGGCTCTGGAAACACCATATATTTT. The rearrangement uses TRBV28 and TRBJ1-3, with a possible D match to TRBD1 (5 bases). The V end lost 5 bases, the J end lost 0 bases, and 8 bases lay between the germline ends. Germline CDR1 and CDR2: MDHEN and SYDVKM. This CDR3 region has 14 residues. Together with reference TRBV28 and TRBJ1-3, the CDR3 gives the full variable domain: DVKVTQSSRYLVKRTGEKVFLECVQDMDHENMFWYRQDPGLGLRLIYFSYDVKMKEKGDIPEGYSVSREKKERFSLILESASTNQTSMYLCASSPGGSGNTIYFGEGSWLTVV.

About this clone itself: The germline gene is not matched at one end of the junction; a read error may be the cause. The rearrangement joins TRBV2 to TRBJ2-7, with TRBD1 matching 12 bases. The length of the CDR3 is 12 residues. The V gene's germline CDR1 is SNHLY and CDR2 FYNNEI. The CDR3 region is CASSVLWDRGHF. DNA of the CDR3: TGTGCCAGCAGTGTCCTTTGGGACAGGGGGCACTTC.

This clone was seen a single time. The V call is TRBV2, the J call TRBJ1-6; D is unresolved. Per germline, CDR1 SNHLY and CDR2 FYNNEI. This CDR3 is 11 amino acids long. V gave up 7 bases and J gave up 8 bases, with 6 bases separating them. CDR3 DNA: TGTGCCAGCAATTCCTATTCACCCCTCCACTTT. This translates into CASNSYSPLHF.

The genes are TRBV11-2 and TRBJ2-7, with 7 bases that match TRBD2. CDR1 and CDR2 (germline): SGHAT, FQNNGV. V lost 2 bases and J lost 2; bases outside the gene matches: 6. This CDR3 is 15 amino acids long. The CDR3 here is CASSLSQRDTYEQYF. The CDR3 nucleotides are TGTGCCAGCAGCTTAAGCCAGCGGGATACCTACGAGCAGTACTTC.

This clone has just a few counts. The V gene is TRBV10-3, the J gene TRBJ1-5; unclear D gene. Germline CDR1 and CDR2: ENHRY and SYGVKD. The CDR3 spans 12 residues. V lost 8 bases and J lost 9, with 14 bases in between. The CDR3 DNA follows: TGTGCCATCGGATCCGGGAAGGGGCCCCAGCATTTT. This encodes CAIGSGKGPQHF.

This sequence joins TRBV28 and TRBJ1-1; the D is unclear. In germline, CDR1 is MDHEN, CDR2 SYDVKM. V dropped 3 bases and J dropped 0 bases, with 8 bases sitting between them. There are 14 residues in the CDR3. In DNA, the CDR3 is TGTGCCAGCAGTTTTCAGGCGCTGAACACTGAAGCTTTCTTT. Its protein is CASSFQALNTEAFF.

This chain links TRBV2 with TRBJ2-3; maybe TRBD2 (5 bases). The CDR3 spans 15 residues. Between the trimmed V and J ends, which lost 2 bases and 2 bases, there was a span of 11 bases. Per the germline V gene, CDR1 is SNHLY and CDR2 is FYNNEI. Here the CDR3 reads CASSEMLALTDTQYF. The CDR3, as DNA: TGTGCCAGCAGTGAAATGCTAGCACTCACAGATACGCAGTATTTT.

V usage is TRBV21-1 and J usage is TRBJ1-4. TRBV21-1 is an annotated pseudogene. The CDR3 is made up of 15 amino acids. The CDR3 reads CASSKVQSGDEKLFF. The CDR3 DNA sequence: TGTGCCAGCAGCAAAGTTCAATCCGGGGATGAAAAACTGTTTTTT.

The CDR3 bases are TGTGCCAGCAGTTTTCCTGGGGCGTCAAATGAAAAACTGTTTTTT. This translates into CASSFPGASNEKLFF. This chain links TRBV28 with TRBJ1-4, with D perhaps TRBD1 (5 bases). The V and J ends lost 3 bases and 5 bases respectively, with 13 bases between them. Germline CDR1 MDHEN, CDR2 SYDVKM. CDR3 length: 15 amino acids. The complete variable domain, with remaining parts taken from reference TRBV28 and TRBJ1-4, reads DVKVTQSSRYLVKRTGEKVFLECVQDMDHENMFWYRQDPGLGLRLIYFSYDVKMKEKGDIPEGYSVSREKKERFSLILESASTNQTSMYLCASSFPGASNEKLFFGSGTQLSVL.

This clone was found once. The chain has TRBV4-2 and TRBJ2-1, with 8 bases that match TRBD2. The CDR3 is 17 amino acids. Germline lookup yields CDR1 LGHNA and CDR2 YNFKEQ. V lost 1 base to trimming and J lost 6 bases; unmatched junction nucleotides: 11. CDR3 nucleotides: TGTGCCAGCAGCCAAGGTCCTGCGGGACTAGTAATCAATGAGCAGTTCTTC. Amino acids: CASSQGPAGLVINEQFF.

The chain couples TRBV28 to TRBJ1-1; no clear D. Germline V gene sequence: CDR1 MDHEN, CDR2 SYDVKM. The ends were cut back, 3 bases at V and 0 bases at J, with 5 bases in the middle. The CDR3 sequence is 13 residues long. The CDR3: CASSFDLNTEAFF. The CDR3 coding sequence is TGTGCCAGCAGTTTCGACTTGAACACTGAAGCTTTCTTT.

This clone was seen once. The genes are TRBV18 and TRBJ2-3; TRBD2 agrees at 10 bases. The germline V gene encodes CDR1 KGHSH and CDR2 LQKENI. This CDR3 comprises 19 residues. V was pared by 3 bases and J by 3 bases, with 15 bases of the junction left unmatched. The CDR3 protein is CASSPVGRTSGGSTDTQYF. CDR3 bases: TGTGCCAGCTCACCGGTCGGCAGGACTAGCGGAGGCTCTACAGATACGCAGTATTTT.

This sequence joins TRBV28 and TRBJ2-2; D gene ambiguous. Looked up from germline, CDR1 is MDHEN and CDR2 is SYDVKM. The ends were cut back, 8 bases at V and 7 bases at J, with 14 bases in the middle. The CDR3 is 13 residues long. Written as DNA, the CDR3 is TGTGCCAGCTACGCGGTAGCCAGCGGGGAGCTGTTTTTT. It encodes CASYAVASGELFF.

CDR3 region: CASSYSRATIGELFF. Written as DNA, the CDR3 is TGTGCCAGCAGTTACTCTCGCGCCACTATCGGGGAGCTGTTTTTT. The J gene is TRBJ2-2, the V gene TRBV28; no definite D call. With 4 bases removed from V and 7 bases from J, the gap between germline ends came to 16 bases. The CDR3 is 15 amino acids. CDR1 and CDR2 from the germline V gene are MDHEN and SYDVKM. The variable domain in full, with the rest retrieved from reference TRBV28 and TRBJ2-2, is DVKVTQSSRYLVKRTGEKVFLECVQDMDHENMFWYRQDPGLGLRLIYFSYDVKMKEKGDIPEGYSVSREKKERFSLILESASTNQTSMYLCASSYSRATIGELFFGEGSRLTVL.

This chain uses TRBV25-1 with TRBJ1-2, with 7 positions matching TRBD1. Germline V gives CDR1 MGHDK, CDR2 SYGVNS. The CDR3 covers 13 residues. The ends lost 2 bases at V and 6 bases at J; junction bases unmatched: 3. The CDR3 DNA sequence: TGTGCCAGCAGTGAAGGGACAGCCGATGGCTACACCTTC. This codes for CASSEGTADGYTF.

The chain uses TRBV7-2 and TRBJ2-7, with no clear D. Germline assignment: CDR1 SGHTA and CDR2 FQGNSA. V was cut by 1 base and J by 1 base, with 8 bases left in between. The CDR3 is made up of 14 amino acids. CDR3 bases: TGTGCCAGCAGCTTAGGGGCTGGATCCTACGAGCAGTACTTC. Protein sequence: CASSLGAGSYEQYF. The full variable domain, in which reference TRBV7-2 and TRBJ2-7 provide the parts outside the CDR3, is GAGVSQSPSNKVTEKGKDVELRCDPISGHTALYWYRQSLGQGLEFLIYFQGNSAPDKSGLPSDRFSAERTGGSVSTLTIQRTQQEDSAVYLCASSLGAGSYEQYFGPGTRLTVT.

The CDR3 protein is CASSLAGAAGGRGDEQFF. The DNA of the CDR3 is TGTGCCAGCAGCCTCGCGGGAGCGGCGGGAGGGAGGGGAGATGAGCAGTTCTTC. The V and J genes are TRBV7-3 and TRBJ2-1; 9 nucleotides align to TRBD2. With 5 bases clipped from V and 8 bases from J, the junction kept 19 bases outside the gene matches. CDR3 length: 18 residues. Germline loops: CDR1 SGHTA, CDR2 FQGTGA.

The chain employs TRBV10-3 and TRBJ2-3, with D tentatively TRBD1 (7 bases). CDR1 and CDR2 from the germline V gene are ENHRY and SYGVKD. V shed 5 bases and J shed 5 bases, with 20 bases lying between them. The CDR3 is 16 amino acids. The chain's CDR3 is CAISSPGGGGIDTQYF. The CDR3 DNA sequence: TGTGCCATCAGTTCCCCTGGAGGGGGCGGTATAGATACGCAGTATTTT.

V usage is TRBV9 and J usage is TRBJ2-1, with TRBD2 matching over 12 bases. The V and J ends lost 4 bases and 4 bases, in that order; junction bases with no gene match: 6. CDR1 is SGDLS, CDR2 YYNGEE, per germline. The length of the CDR3 is 16 residues. CDR3 sequence: CASSPRLAGAYNEQFF. In DNA, the CDR3 is TGTGCCAGCAGCCCCCGACTAGCGGGAGCGTACAATGAGCAGTTCTTC. Full variable domain (remainder filled in from reference TRBV9 and TRBJ2-1): DSGVTQTPKHLITATGQRVTLRCSPRSGDLSVYWYQQSLDQGLQFLIQYYNGEERAKGNILERFSAQQFPDLHSELNLSSLELGDSALYFCASSPRLAGAYNEQFFGPGTRLTVL.

This chain links TRBV2 with TRBJ2-7; the match to TRBD2 covers 9 bases. J was trimmed by 4 bases and V by 5 bases; bases with no gene match: 6. Germline CDR1 reads SNHLY; CDR2 reads FYNNEI. CDR3 length: 14 residues. Written as DNA, the CDR3 is TGTGCCAGCAGTCCCGCACTAGCGGGTTACGAGCAGTACTTC. It is translated as CASSPALAGYEQYF. Filled out from reference TRBV2 and TRBJ2-7, the complete variable domain reads EPEVTQTPSHQVTQMGQEVILRCVPISNHLYFYWYRQILGQKVEFLVSFYNNEISEKSEIFDDQFSVERPDGSNFTLKIRSTKLEDSAMYFCASSPALAGYEQYFGPGTRLTVT.

This clone has a handful of counts. The V and J genes are TRBV30 and TRBJ1-1; tentative D call: TRBD1 (6 bases). Per the germline V gene, CDR1 is GTSNPN and CDR2 is SVGIG (reference sequence). V shed 4 bases and J shed 5 bases, with 17 bases lying between them. This CDR3 contains 14 residues. The CDR3 protein is CAWTYPQGQTEAFF. The CDR3 nucleotides read TGTGCCTGGACTTACCCCCAGGGGCAAACTGAAGCTTTCTTT. Filled out from reference TRBV30 and TRBJ1-1, the complete variable domain reads SQTIHQWPATLVQPVGSPLSLECTVEGTSNPNLYWYRQAAGRGLQLLFYSVGIGQISSEVPQNLSASRPQDRQFILSSKKLLLSDSGFYLCAWTYPQGQTEAFFGQGTRLTVV.

The chain recombines TRBV18 with TRBJ2-1; the D gene is possibly TRBD1 (5 bases). The CDR3 covers 15 residues. Trimming cost V 2 bases and J 0 bases, with 8 bases left between them. In germline, CDR1 is KGHSH, CDR2 LQKENI. The CDR3 spells CASSPRTGSYNEQFF. CDR3 coding DNA: TGTGCCAGCTCACCAAGAACAGGCTCCTACAATGAGCAGTTCTTC.